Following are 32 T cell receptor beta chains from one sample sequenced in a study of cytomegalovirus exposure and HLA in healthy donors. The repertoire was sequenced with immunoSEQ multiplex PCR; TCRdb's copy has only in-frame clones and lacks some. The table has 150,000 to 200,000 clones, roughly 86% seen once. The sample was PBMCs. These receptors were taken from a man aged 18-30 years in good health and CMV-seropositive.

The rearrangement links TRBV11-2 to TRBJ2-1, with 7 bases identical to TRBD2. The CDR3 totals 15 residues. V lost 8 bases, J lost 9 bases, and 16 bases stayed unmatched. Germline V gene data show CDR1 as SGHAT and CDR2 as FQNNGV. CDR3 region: CASQPPGGKTGEQFF. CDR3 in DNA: TGTGCCAGCCAACCCCCGGGAGGAAAGACGGGTGAGCAGTTCTTC.

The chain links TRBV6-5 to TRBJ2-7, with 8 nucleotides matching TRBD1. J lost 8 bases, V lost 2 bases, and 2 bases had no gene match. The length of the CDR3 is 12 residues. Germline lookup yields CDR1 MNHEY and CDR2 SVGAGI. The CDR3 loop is CASSYRTGKQYF. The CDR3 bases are TGTGCCAGCAGTTACAGGACAGGGAAGCAGTACTTC.

CDR3 bases: TGTGCCAGTAGTAGCTACAGGGTAGGGTATGGCTACACCTTC. Protein: CASSSYRVGYGYTF. This sequence joins TRBV19 and TRBJ1-2, with a weak D call TRBD1 (6 bases). From germline, CDR1 is LNHDA and CDR2 SQIVND (reference sequence). CDR3 length: 14 amino acids. V was clipped by 4 bases and J by 5 bases, with 14 bases between them.

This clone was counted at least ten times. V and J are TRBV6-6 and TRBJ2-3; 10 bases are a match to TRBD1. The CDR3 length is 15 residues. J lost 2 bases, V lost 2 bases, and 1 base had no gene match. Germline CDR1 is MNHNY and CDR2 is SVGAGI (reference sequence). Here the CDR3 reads CASSYGTGDTDTQYF. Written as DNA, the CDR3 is TGTGCCAGCAGTTACGGGACAGGGGACACAGATACGCAGTATTTT.

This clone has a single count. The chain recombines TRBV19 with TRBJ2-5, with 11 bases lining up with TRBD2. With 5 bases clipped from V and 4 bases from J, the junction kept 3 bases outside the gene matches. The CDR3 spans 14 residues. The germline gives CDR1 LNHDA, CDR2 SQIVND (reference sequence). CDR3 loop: CASSQTSGTETQYF. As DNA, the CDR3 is TGTGCCAGTAGTCAGACTAGCGGGACAGAGACCCAGTACTTC.

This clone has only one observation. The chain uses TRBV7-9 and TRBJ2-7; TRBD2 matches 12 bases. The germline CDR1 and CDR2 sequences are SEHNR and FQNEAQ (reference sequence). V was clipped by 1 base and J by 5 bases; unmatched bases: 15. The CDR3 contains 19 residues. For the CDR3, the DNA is TGTGCCAGCAGCTTAGAGCTACCGACTAGCGGGAGAGACTATCACGAGCAGTACTTC. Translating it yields CASSLELPTSGRDYHEQYF.

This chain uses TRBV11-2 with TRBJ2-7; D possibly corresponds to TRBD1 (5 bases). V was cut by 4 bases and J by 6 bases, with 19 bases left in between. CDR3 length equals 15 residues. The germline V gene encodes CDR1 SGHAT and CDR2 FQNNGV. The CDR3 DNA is TGTGCCAGCAGCTGGACACGCCTAGAGTTGGGCGAGCAGTACTTC. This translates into CASSWTRLELGEQYF.

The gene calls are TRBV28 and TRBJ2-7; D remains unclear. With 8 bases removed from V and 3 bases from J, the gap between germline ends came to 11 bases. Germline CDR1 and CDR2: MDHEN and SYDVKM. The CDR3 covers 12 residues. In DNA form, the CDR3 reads TGTGCCAGCTCCGCGATAGTCTACGAGCAGTACTTC. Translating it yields CASSAIVYEQYF.

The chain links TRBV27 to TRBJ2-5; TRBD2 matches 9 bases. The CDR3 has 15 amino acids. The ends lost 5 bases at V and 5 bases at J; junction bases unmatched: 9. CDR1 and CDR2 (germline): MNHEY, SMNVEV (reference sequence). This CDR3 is CASSPGTSISETQYF. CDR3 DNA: TGTGCCAGCAGTCCGGGGACTAGCATCTCGGAGACCCAGTACTTC.

The CDR3 protein is CASIPPGTSGYEQYF. The CDR3 DNA is TGTGCCAGCATACCCCCCGGGACTAGCGGCTACGAGCAGTACTTC. This rearrangement joins TRBV6-1 to TRBJ2-7; 11 bases fit TRBD2. Looked up from germline, CDR1 is MNHNS and CDR2 is SASEGT. The CDR3 has 15 residues. Trimming took 7 bases from V and 3 from J; bases not matched to a gene: 8.

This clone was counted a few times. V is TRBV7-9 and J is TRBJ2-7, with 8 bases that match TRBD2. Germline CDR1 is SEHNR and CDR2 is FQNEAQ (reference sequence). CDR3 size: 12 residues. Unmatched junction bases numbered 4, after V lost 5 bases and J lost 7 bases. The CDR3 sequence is CASSPGGKEQYF. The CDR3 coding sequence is TGTGCCAGCAGCCCGGGGGGGAAGGAGCAGTACTTC.

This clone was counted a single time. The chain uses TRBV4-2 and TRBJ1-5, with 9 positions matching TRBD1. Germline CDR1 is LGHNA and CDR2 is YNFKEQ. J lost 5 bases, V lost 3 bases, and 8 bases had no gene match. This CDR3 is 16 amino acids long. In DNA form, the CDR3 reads TGTGCCAGCAGCCAGGGGGACAGGGCTTTGTATCAGCCCCAGCATTTT. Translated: CASSQGDRALYQPQHF.

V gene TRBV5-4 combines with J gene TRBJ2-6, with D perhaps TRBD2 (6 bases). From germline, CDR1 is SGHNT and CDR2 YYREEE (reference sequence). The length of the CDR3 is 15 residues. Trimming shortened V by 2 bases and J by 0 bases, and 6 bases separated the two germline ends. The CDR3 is CASSFGSSGANVLTF. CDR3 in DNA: TGTGCCAGCAGCTTCGGGAGCTCTGGGGCCAACGTCCTGACTTTC.

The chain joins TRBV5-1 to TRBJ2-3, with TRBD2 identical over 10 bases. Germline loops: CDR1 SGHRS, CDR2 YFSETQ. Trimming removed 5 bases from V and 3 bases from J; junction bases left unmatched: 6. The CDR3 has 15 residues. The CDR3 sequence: CASRELAGNTDTQYF. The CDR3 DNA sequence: TGCGCCAGCAGGGAACTAGCGGGAAATACAGATACGCAGTATTTT.

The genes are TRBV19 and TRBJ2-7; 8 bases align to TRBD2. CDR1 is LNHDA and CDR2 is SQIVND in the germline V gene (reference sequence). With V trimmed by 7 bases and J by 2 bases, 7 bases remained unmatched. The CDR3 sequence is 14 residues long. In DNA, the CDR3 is TGTGCCAGTACCTCCGGGACTAGACCCTACGAGCAGTACTTC. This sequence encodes CASTSGTRPYEQYF. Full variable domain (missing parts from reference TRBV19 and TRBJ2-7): DGGITQSPKYLFRKEGQNVTLSCEQNLNHDAMYWYRQDPGQGLRLIYYSQIVNDFQKGDIAEGYSVSREKKESFPLTVTSAQKNPTAFYLCASTSGTRPYEQYFGPGTRLTVT.

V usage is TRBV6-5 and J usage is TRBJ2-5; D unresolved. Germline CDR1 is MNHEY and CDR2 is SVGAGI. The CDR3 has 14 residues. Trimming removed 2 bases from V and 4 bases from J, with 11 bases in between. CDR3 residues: CASSYAPSVETQYF. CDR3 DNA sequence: TGTGCCAGCAGTTACGCACCTAGTGTAGAGACCCAGTACTTC.

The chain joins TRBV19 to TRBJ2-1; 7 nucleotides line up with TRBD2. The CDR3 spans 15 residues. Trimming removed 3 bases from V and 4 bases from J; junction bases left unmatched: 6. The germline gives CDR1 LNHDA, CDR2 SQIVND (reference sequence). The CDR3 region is CASSISLAAYNEQFF. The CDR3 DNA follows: TGTGCCAGTAGTATTTCTCTAGCGGCTTACAATGAGCAGTTCTTC.

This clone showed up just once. Written as DNA, the CDR3 is TGTGCCAGCAAGAGCGGGAGGGCCGTTAATGAGCAGTTCTTC. Translating gives CASKSGRAVNEQFF. The chain is built from TRBV27 and TRBJ2-1, with 10 bases fitting TRBD2. This CDR3 has 14 residues. Germline lookup yields CDR1 MNHEY and CDR2 SMNVEV (reference sequence). Trimming at V came to 7 bases and at J to 7 bases, leaving 7 bases not matched to a gene.

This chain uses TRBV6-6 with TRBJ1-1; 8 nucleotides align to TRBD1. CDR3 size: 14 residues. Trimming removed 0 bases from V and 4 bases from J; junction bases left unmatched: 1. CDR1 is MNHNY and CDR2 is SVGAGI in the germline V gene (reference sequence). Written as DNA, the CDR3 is TGTGCCAGCAGTTACTCAGACAGGGGCACTGAAGCTTTCTTT. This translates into CASSYSDRGTEAFF.

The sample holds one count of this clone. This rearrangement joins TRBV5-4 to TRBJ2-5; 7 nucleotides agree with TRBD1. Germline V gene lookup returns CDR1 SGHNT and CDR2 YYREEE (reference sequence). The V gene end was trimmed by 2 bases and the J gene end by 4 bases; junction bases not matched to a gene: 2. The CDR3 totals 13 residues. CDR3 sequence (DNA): TGTGCCAGCAGCTTCCCAGGGGGAGAGACCCAGTACTTC. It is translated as CASSFPGGETQYF.

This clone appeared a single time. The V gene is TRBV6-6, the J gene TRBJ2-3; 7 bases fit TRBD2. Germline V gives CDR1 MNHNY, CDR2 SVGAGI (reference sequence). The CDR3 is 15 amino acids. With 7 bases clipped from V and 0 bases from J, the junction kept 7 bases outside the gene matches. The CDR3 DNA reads TGTGCCAGCACCAAACTAGCGACTAGCACAGATACGCAGTATTTT. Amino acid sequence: CASTKLATSTDTQYF.

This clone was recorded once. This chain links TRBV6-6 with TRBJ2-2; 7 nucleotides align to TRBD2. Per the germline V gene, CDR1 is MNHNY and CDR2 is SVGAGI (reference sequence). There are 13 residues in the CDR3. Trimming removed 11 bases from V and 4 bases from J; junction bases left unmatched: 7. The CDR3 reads CAFGGGSTGELFF. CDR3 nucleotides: TGTGCCTTTGGGGGGGGAAGCACCGGGGAGCTGTTTTTT.

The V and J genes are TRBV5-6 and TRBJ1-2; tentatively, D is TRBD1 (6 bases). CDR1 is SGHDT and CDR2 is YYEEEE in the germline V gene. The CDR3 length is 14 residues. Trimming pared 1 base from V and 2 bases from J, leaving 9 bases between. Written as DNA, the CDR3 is TGTGCCAGCAGCTTGCAGGGGACGAACTATGGCTACACCTTC. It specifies CASSLQGTNYGYTF. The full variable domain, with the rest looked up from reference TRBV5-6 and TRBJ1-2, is DAGVTQSPTHLIKTRGQQVTLRCSPKSGHDTVSWYQQALGQGPQFIFQYYEEEERQRGNFPDRFSGHQFPNYSSELNVNALLLGDSALYLCASSLQGTNYGYTFGSGTRLTVV.

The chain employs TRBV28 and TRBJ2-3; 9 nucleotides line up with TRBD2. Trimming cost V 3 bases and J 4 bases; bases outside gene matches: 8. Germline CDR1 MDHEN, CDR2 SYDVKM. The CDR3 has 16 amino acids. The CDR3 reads CASSLALAGEADTQYF. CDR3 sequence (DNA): TGTGCCAGCAGTTTGGCCTTAGCGGGAGAAGCAGATACGCAGTATTTT.

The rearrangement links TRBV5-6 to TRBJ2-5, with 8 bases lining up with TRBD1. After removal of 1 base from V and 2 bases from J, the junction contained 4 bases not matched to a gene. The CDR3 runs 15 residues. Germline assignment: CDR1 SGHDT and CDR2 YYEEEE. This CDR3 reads CASSLWDRRQETQYF. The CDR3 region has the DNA TGTGCCAGCAGCTTGTGGGACAGGAGGCAAGAGACCCAGTACTTC.

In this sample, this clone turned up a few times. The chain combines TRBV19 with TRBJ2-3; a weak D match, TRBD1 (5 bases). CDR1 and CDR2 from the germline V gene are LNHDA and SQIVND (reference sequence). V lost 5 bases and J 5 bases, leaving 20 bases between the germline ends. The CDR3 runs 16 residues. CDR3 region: CASSLIGGAVGDTQYF. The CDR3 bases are TGTGCCAGTAGTCTAATAGGTGGGGCCGTGGGAGATACGCAGTATTTT.

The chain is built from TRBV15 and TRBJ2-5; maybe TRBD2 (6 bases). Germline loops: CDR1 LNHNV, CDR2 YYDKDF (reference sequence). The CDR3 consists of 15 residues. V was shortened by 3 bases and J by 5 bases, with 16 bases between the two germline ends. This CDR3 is CATSSLLAVGETQYF. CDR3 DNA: TGTGCCACCAGCAGTTTACTAGCTGTCGGGGAGACCCAGTACTTC.

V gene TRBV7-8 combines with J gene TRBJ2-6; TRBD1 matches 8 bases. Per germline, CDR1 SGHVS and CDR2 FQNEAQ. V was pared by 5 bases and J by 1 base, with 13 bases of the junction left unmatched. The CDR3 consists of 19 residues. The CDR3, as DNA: TGTGCCAGCAGCCAGGACAGGGTTACTAAAATGTCTGGGGCCAACGTCCTGACTTTC. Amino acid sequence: CASSQDRVTKMSGANVLTF.

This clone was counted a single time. The chain's CDR3 is CASSPTGGYGYTF. The CDR3 DNA is TGTGCCAGCAGTCCGACAGGGGGCTATGGCTACACCTTC. The chain recombines TRBV6-1 with TRBJ1-2, with 9 bases identical to TRBD1. Germline assignment: CDR1 MNHNS and CDR2 SASEGT. V shed 5 bases and J 4 bases; nucleotides not matched to a gene: 2. CDR3 length: 13 residues.

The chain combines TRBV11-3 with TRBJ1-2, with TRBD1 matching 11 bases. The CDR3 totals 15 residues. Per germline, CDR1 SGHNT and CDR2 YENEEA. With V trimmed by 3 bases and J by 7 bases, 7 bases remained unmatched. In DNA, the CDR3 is TGTGCCAGCAGCTTGGGGGGGACAGGGGGACTTGGCTACACCTTC. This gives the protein CASSLGGTGGLGYTF.

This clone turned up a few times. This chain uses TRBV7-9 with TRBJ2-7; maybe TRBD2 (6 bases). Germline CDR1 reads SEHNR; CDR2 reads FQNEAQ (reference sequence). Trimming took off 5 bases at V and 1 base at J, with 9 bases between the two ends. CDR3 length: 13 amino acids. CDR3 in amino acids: CASSPGDSYEQYF. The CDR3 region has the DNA TGTGCCAGCAGCCCGGGGGATTCCTACGAGCAGTACTTC.

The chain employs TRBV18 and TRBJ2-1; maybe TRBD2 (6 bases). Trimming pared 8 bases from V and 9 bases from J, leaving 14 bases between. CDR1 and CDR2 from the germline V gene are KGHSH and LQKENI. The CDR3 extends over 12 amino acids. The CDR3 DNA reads TGTGCCAGCCCCGGCCCGGGACTTGAGCAGTTCTTC. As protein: CASPGPGLEQFF.